This T cell receptor beta chain was recorded in a study of cytomegalovirus exposure and HLA in healthy donors. This PCR relied on a set of 60 Vbeta primers and 13 Jbeta primers. The repertoire was sequenced with immunoSEQ multiplex PCR; TCRdb's copy has only in-frame clones and lacks some. The sample lists about 160,000 clones; approximately 80% were seen once. This CDR3 has 12 residues. CDR1 is SGHRS and CDR2 is YFSETQ in the germline V gene. V shed 5 bases and J shed 4 bases, with 8 bases lying between them. About this clone itself: The antigen is unknown.

Points from the study as a whole: In a later analysis, common viral pathogens appeared linked to several of the most significant clusters. In an earlier analysis, in 587 donors, most V segments appeared productive either ~87% or ~30% of the time.

The sequenced sample consisted of PBMCs. This rearrangement joins TRBV5-1 to TRBJ2-3, with D possibly TRBD2 on 6 matching bases. The sequence was collected from a man aged 40-50 years in good health and CMV-seronegative. CDR3 protein: CASREGSDTQYF. The CDR3 DNA follows: TGCGCCAGCAGGGAGGGGTCAGATACGCAGTATTTT.